This T cell receptor (beta chain) was documented in a study of shared clonotypes between healthy human individuals. This clone has more than one count but fewer than ten. What it binds is not known. Study-level results: Researchers sampled blood only, noting tissue repertoires likely differ.

Unsorted samples, those not sorted, used approximately 90 million PBMCs for genomic DNA. At deep level, the assay was performed. Method: immunoSEQ multiplex PCR; TCRdb's copy keeps in-frame clones and lacks some. The data contain some 530,000 clones, about 84% of them singletons. The TCR comes from a woman aged 35 to 49 in good health. Some clones in this sample may be carry-over from other donors' samples. Sequenced: PBMCs.

In DNA, the CDR3 is TGTGCCAGCAGCTTTATCCCCTCCTACGAGCAGTACTTC. Translation gives CASSFIPSYEQYF. The rearrangement links TRBV7-8 to TRBJ2-5; D gene uncertain. The end of the DNA is better explained by TRBJ2-7, so the J call may be wrong. This CDR3 is built from 13 residues. The V gene's germline CDR1 is SGHVS and CDR2 FQNEAQ.